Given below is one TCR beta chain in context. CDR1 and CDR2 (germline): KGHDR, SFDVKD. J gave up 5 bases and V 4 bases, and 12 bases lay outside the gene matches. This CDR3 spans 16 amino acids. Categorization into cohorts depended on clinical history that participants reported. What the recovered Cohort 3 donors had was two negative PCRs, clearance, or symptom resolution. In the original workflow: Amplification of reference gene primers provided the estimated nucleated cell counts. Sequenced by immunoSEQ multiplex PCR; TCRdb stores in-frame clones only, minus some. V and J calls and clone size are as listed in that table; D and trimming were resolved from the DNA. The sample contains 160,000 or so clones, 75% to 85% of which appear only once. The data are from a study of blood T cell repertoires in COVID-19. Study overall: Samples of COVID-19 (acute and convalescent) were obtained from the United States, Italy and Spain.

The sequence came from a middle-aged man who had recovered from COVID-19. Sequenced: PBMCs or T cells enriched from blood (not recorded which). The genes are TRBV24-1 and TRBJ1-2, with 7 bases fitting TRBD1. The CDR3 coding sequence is TGTGCCACCAGTGACCATAGCCGCGGGACAGCTTATGGCTACACCTTC. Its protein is CATSDHSRGTAYGYTF.